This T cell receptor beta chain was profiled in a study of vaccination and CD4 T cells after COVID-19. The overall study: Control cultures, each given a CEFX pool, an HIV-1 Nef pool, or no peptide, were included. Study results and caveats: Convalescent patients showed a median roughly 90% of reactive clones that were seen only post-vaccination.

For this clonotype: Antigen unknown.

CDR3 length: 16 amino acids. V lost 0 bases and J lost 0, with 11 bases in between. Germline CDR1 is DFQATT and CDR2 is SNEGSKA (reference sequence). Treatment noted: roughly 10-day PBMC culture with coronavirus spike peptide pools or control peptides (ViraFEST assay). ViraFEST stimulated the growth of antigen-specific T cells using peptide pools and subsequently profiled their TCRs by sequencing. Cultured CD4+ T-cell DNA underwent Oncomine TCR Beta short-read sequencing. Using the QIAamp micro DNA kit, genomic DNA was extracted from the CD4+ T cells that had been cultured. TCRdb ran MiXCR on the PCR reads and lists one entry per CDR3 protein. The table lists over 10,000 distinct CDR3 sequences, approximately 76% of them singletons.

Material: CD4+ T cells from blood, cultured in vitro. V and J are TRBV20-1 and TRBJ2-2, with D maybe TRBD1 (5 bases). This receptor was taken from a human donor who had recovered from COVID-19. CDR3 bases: TGCAGTGCTAGAGATCATGGGGCAGCGAACACCGGGGAGCTGTTTTTT. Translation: CSARDHGAANTGELFF.